One sample yielded the 23 T cell receptor beta chains listed below, sequenced in a study of shared clonotypes between healthy human individuals (TCRdb year 2020). The library was made by the immunoSEQ multiplex PCR assay. Drawn from immuneACCESS, this table holds only the in-frame rearrangements with V and J called that TCRdb kept. Clones are partly lost; checked studies trace under half to an unresolved V gene and leave the rest unexplained. Present in this sample are about 1.4 million clones, approximately 97% of which were seen just once. The ten largest clonotypes hold 1% to 1.5% of the sample. What was sequenced was naive CD4+ T cells sorted from blood. The intended sense of this specimen's cell subset or site label: CD45RA+ positively selected. The receptor set was obtained from a man aged 30 to 45 in good health.

The chain employs TRBV5-1 and TRBJ2-1; TRBD2 matches 15 bases. This CDR3 spans 18 amino acids. J was trimmed by 3 bases and V by 4 bases; bases with no gene match: 8. CDR1 and CDR2 from the germline V gene are SGHRS and YFSETQ. The CDR3 sequence is CASSPGLAGGRNYNEQFF. The CDR3, as DNA: TGCGCCAGCAGCCCTGGACTAGCGGGAGGGAGAAACTACAATGAGCAGTTCTTC. The full variable domain, completed using reference TRBV5-1 and TRBJ2-1, is KAGVTQTPRYLIKTRGQQVTLSCSPISGHRSVSWYQQTPGQGLQFLFEYFSETQRNKGNFPGRFSGRQFSNSRSEMNVSTLELGDSALYLCASSPGLAGGRNYNEQFFGPGTRLTVL.

About this clone: The same CDR3 is also encoded by other DNA sequences in this sample. V is TRBV18 and J is TRBJ2-5; 8 nucleotides agree with TRBD2. The junction had 1 base not matched to a gene; V was cut back by 3 bases and J by 1 base. Germline V gives CDR1 KGHSH, CDR2 LQKENI. The CDR3 length is 14 residues. In DNA, the CDR3 is TGTGCCAGCTCACCGAGCGGGAGCCAAGAGACCCAGTACTTC. Amino acid sequence: CASSPSGSQETQYF. The full variable domain, completed using reference TRBV18 and TRBJ2-5, is NAGVMQNPRHLVRRRGQEARLRCSPMKGHSHVYWYRQLPEEGLKFMVYLQKENIIDESGMPKERFSAEFPKEGPSILRIQQVVRGDSAAYFCASSPSGSQETQYFGPGTRLLVL.

The V and J genes are TRBV19 and TRBJ2-3; perhaps TRBD2 as D (5 bases). Germline values: CDR1 LNHDA, CDR2 SQIVND (reference sequence). Trimming cost V 6 bases and J 1 base, with 11 bases left between them. This CDR3 comprises 14 residues. CDR3 sequence: CASRPGFRTDTQYF. The CDR3 nucleotides are TGTGCCAGTAGGCCGGGATTTCGCACAGATACGCAGTATTTT.

The rearrangement links TRBV30 to TRBJ2-7; D possibly uses TRBD1 or TRBD2 (7 bases each). The CDR3 has 14 residues. Trimming took off 5 bases at V and 2 bases at J, with 16 bases between the two ends. Germline V CDR1 and CDR2: GTSNPN, SVGIG (reference sequence). CDR3 DNA sequence: TGTGCCTGGGAACCGACAGGGAGGGCCTACGAGCAGTACTTC. Translated, it gives CAWEPTGRAYEQYF.

The chain links TRBV11-2 to TRBJ2-1; D is ambiguous. Per the germline V gene, CDR1 is SGHAT and CDR2 is FQNNGV. The V and J ends lost 0 bases and 15 bases respectively, with 18 bases between them. This CDR3 spans 14 amino acids. CDR3 in DNA: TGTGCCAGCAGCTTAGATCATATGGGTACAACCCTGTTCTTC. Its protein is CASSLDHMGTTLFF.

V gene TRBV28 combines with J gene TRBJ1-5; tentatively, D is TRBD1 (5 bases). This CDR3 comprises 17 residues. Germline V lookup: CDR1 MDHEN, CDR2 SYDVKM. The V and J ends lost 5 bases and 2 bases respectively, with 19 bases between them. The CDR3 region has the DNA TGTGCCAGCAGTCCCCGCAGGGTGAGGGGAGGCAATCAGCCCCAGCATTTT. Translating it yields CASSPRRVRGGNQPQHF.

This clone has a single count. V and J are TRBV28 and TRBJ1-1, with unresolved D. V was shortened by 2 bases and J by 1 base, with 17 bases between the two germline ends. CDR1 and CDR2 from the germline V gene are MDHEN and SYDVKM. The CDR3 has 17 amino acids. The CDR3 protein is CASSLIWGAFENTEAFF. In DNA, the CDR3 is TGTGCCAGCAGTTTAATATGGGGAGCTTTCGAGAACACTGAAGCTTTCTTT.

V gene TRBV19 combines with J gene TRBJ2-1, with D perhaps TRBD2 (5 bases). The CDR3 has 11 amino acids. The V and J ends lost 6 bases and 10 bases respectively, with 10 bases between them. The germline gives CDR1 LNHDA, CDR2 SQIVND (reference sequence). The CDR3 sequence is CASRKKREQFF. In nucleotides, the CDR3 is TGTGCCAGTAGAAAGAAGCGGGAGCAGTTCTTC. The full variable domain, with the rest looked up from reference TRBV19 and TRBJ2-1, is DGGITQSPKYLFRKEGQNVTLSCEQNLNHDAMYWYRQDPGQGLRLIYYSQIVNDFQKGDIAEGYSVSREKKESFPLTVTSAQKNPTAFYLCASRKKREQFFGPGTRLTVL.

This clone showed up just once. At the DNA level, this CDR3 is encoded by other sequences in the same sample as well. The rearrangement uses TRBV14 and TRBJ2-5; D ambiguous. Per the germline V gene, CDR1 is SGHDN and CDR2 is FVKESK. Between the trimmed V and J ends, which lost 0 bases and 0 bases, there was a span of 8 bases. The CDR3 has 15 amino acids. The CDR3 loop is CASSQDGWYQETQYF. Written as DNA, the CDR3 is TGTGCCAGCAGCCAAGACGGTTGGTACCAAGAGACCCAGTACTTC.

The CDR3 nucleotides read TGCGCCAGCGCTACAGGGGGCGGTGGATATGGCTACACCTTC. Encoded protein: CASATGGGGYGYTF. This sequence joins TRBV10-2 and TRBJ1-2, with 9 positions matching TRBD1. Germline trimming cut 8 bases from V and 5 bases from J; bases unmatched to any gene: 9. This CDR3 spans 14 amino acids. Germline V gives CDR1 WSHSY, CDR2 SAAADI.

The chain carries TRBV14 and TRBJ2-1, with 10 bases lining up with TRBD2. Germline V gives CDR1 SGHDN, CDR2 FVKESK. This CDR3 is 16 amino acids long. After removal of 6 bases from V and 3 bases from J, the junction contained 8 bases not matched to a gene. CDR3 in amino acids: CASSLLAGVLYNEQFF. CDR3 in DNA: TGTGCCAGCAGTCTGCTAGCGGGAGTCCTCTACAATGAGCAGTTCTTC.

The V gene is TRBV21-1, the J gene TRBJ2-5. TRBV21-1 is described as a pseudogene. The CDR3 contains 13 residues. In DNA form, the CDR3 reads TGTGCCAGCAGCAATCGCCACCTTCAGACCCAGTACTTC. This encodes CASSNRHLQTQYF.

This chain uses TRBV10-3 with TRBJ2-3, with D maybe TRBD2 (6 bases). This CDR3 has 15 amino acids. The V gene's germline CDR1 is ENHRY and CDR2 SYGVKD. Trimming left V 4 bases short and J 3 bases short, with 14 bases between. For the CDR3, the DNA is TGTGCCATCAGTGGGCAGGGAGGTAGGACAGATACGCAGTATTTT. Translating it yields CAISGQGGRTDTQYF.

This sequence joins TRBV15 and TRBJ2-5; D remains unclear. The CDR3 sequence is 14 residues long. The germline CDR1 and CDR2 sequences are LNHNV and YYDKDF (reference sequence). V lost 3 bases, J lost 2 bases, and 10 bases lay in between. The DNA for the CDR3 is TGTGCCACCAGCAGGGAAGTGCATCAAGAGACCCAGTACTTC. The encoded protein is CATSREVHQETQYF.

This sequence joins TRBV7-8 and TRBJ1-3; D perhaps matches TRBD1 (6 bases). CDR1 SGHVS and CDR2 FQNEAQ come from the germline V gene. This CDR3 spans 16 amino acids. V gave up 5 bases and J gave up 2 bases, with 16 bases separating them. DNA of the CDR3: TGTGCCAGCAGCCCCCTGGGGGGGGCGCCTGGAAACACCATATATTTT. This sequence encodes CASSPLGGAPGNTIYF. Looking up the rest from reference TRBV7-8 and TRBJ1-3 gives the full variable domain: GAGVSQSPRYKVAKRGQDVALRCDPISGHVSLFWYQQALGQGPEFLTYFQNEAQLDKSGLPSDRFFAERPEGSVSTLKIQRTQQEDSAVYLCASSPLGGAPGNTIYFGEGSWLTVV.

Here the CDR3 reads CASSLAGTGFHQPQHF. The CDR3 nucleotides read TGTGCCAGCAGCTTAGCCGGGACAGGGTTTCATCAGCCCCAGCATTTT. The V call is TRBV7-2, the J call TRBJ1-5, with 9 bases lining up with TRBD1. This CDR3 contains 16 residues. J gave up 5 bases and V 0 bases, and 5 bases lay outside the gene matches. The germline CDR1 and CDR2 sequences are SGHTA and FQGNSA.

The chain employs TRBV19 and TRBJ2-5, with D possibly matching TRBD2 (7 bases). The CDR3 extends over 14 amino acids. Trimming left V 6 bases short and J 7 bases short, with 18 bases between. CDR1 and CDR2 from the germline V gene are LNHDA and SQIVND (reference sequence). The CDR3 nucleotides read TGTGCCAGTAGAGCACAGGGAGGGATGGGGACCCAGTACTTC. Encoded protein: CASRAQGGMGTQYF.

The genes are TRBV2 and TRBJ1-3; D gene ambiguous. Germline V gene lookup returns CDR1 SNHLY and CDR2 FYNNEI. V shed 6 bases and J shed 1 base, with 4 bases lying between them. The CDR3 is made up of 12 amino acids. The CDR3 here is CASRLSGNTIYF. CDR3 nucleotide sequence: TGTGCCAGCAGATTGTCTGGAAACACCATATATTTT. Using reference TRBV2 and TRBJ1-3 for the parts outside the CDR3, the full variable domain is EPEVTQTPSHQVTQMGQEVILRCVPISNHLYFYWYRQILGQKVEFLVSFYNNEISEKSEIFDDQFSVERPDGSNFTLKIRSTKLEDSAMYFCASRLSGNTIYFGEGSWLTVV.

The count of this clone is one. The CDR3: CASSQSTEGVDQPQHF. The CDR3 bases are TGCGCCAGCAGTCAATCGACCGAAGGTGTAGATCAGCCCCAGCATTTT. The chain links TRBV23-1 to TRBJ1-5; D not resolved. TRBV23-1 is flagged as an ORF with uncertain function. V was cut by 0 bases and J by 5 bases, with 14 bases left in between. This CDR3 comprises 16 residues.

V is TRBV5-6 and J is TRBJ2-7; D may be TRBD1 (6 bases). The germline CDR1 and CDR2 sequences are SGHDT and YYEEEE. V dropped 1 base and J dropped 6 bases, with 11 bases sitting between them. The CDR3 runs 13 residues. CDR3 amino acids: CASSLPGGGEQYF. The CDR3 coding sequence is TGTGCCAGCAGCTTGCCTGGGGGCGGCGAGCAGTACTTC.

A note on this clone: In the same sample, other DNA sequences code for this CDR3. The chain uses TRBV18 and TRBJ2-7; 7 bases line up with TRBD1. Losses at the gene ends were 1 base for V and 7 bases for J; bases not matched to a gene: 4. The CDR3 has 13 amino acids. The germline V gene encodes CDR1 KGHSH and CDR2 LQKENI. CDR3 residues: CASSPQGAREQYF. CDR3 in DNA: TGTGCCAGCTCACCACAGGGGGCACGGGAGCAGTACTTC.

The V and J genes are TRBV7-6 and TRBJ2-7; D may be TRBD2 (6 bases). The CDR3 contains 15 residues. The V and J ends lost 3 bases and 2 bases respectively, with 14 bases between them. CDR1 and CDR2 from the germline V gene are SGHVS and FNYEAQ. CDR3 protein: CASSLEGGVAYEQYF. As DNA, the CDR3 is TGTGCCAGCAGCTTGGAGGGCGGGGTGGCCTACGAGCAGTACTTC.

This chain links TRBV19 with TRBJ2-5, with a tentative D call TRBD2 (6 bases). The V end was cut by 8 bases, the J end by 7 bases, with 23 bases between. This CDR3 comprises 15 residues. The V gene's germline CDR1 is LNHDA and CDR2 SQIVND (reference sequence). This CDR3 is CASSGRELPGGTQYF. CDR3 nucleotide sequence: TGTGCCAGTTCAGGCAGGGAACTTCCCGGGGGGACCCAGTACTTC.